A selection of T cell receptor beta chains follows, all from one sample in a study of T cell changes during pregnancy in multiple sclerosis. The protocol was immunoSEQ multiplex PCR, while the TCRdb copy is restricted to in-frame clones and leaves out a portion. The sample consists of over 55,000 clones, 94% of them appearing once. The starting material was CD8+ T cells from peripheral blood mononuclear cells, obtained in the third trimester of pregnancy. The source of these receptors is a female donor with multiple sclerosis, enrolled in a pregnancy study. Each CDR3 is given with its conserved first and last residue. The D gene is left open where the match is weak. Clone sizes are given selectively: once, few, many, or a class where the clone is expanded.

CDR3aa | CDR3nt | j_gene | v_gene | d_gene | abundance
CASSLLLAVSTDTQYF | TGTGCCAGCAGTTTACTACTAGCGGTTAGCACAGATACGCAGTATTTT | TRBJ2-3 | TRBV28 | TRBD2 | few
CASSSVVGGQETQYF | TGTGCCAGCAGTTCTGTAGTAGGGGGACAAGAGACCCAGTACTTC | TRBJ2-5 | TRBV28 | - | -
CASSLNRDYEQYF | TGTGCCAGCAGTTTAAACAGGGATTACGAGCAGTACTTC | TRBJ2-7 | TRBV27 | - | -
CSVDRAPDTQYF | TGCAGCGTTGACAGGGCCCCAGATACGCAGTATTTT | TRBJ2-3 | TRBV29-1 | - | once
CASSRLAGEGETQYF | TGTGCCAGCAGTAGACTAGCGGGAGAGGGAGAGACCCAGTACTTC | TRBJ2-5 | TRBV6-1 | TRBD2 | -
CASSSTSGFTDTQYF | TGTGCCAGTAGTTCTACTAGCGGATTCACAGATACGCAGTATTTT | TRBJ2-3 | TRBV19 | TRBD2 | few
CASSQLHQSTDTQYF | TGTGCCAGCAGCCAACTTCACCAGAGCACAGATACGCAGTATTTT | TRBJ2-3 | TRBV4-2 | - | -
CASSTLPGQGTSEQYF | TGTGCCAGCAGTACGCTCCCGGGACAGGGGACCTCCGAGCAGTACTTC | TRBJ2-7 | TRBV2 | TRBD1 | -
CASSFGQANYGYTF | TGCGCCAGCAGCTTTGGACAGGCTAACTATGGCTACACCTTC | TRBJ1-2 | TRBV5-1 | TRBD1 | -
CASSEIGTTYEQYF | TGTGCCAGCAGTGAAATTGGGACTACCTACGAGCAGTACTTC | TRBJ2-7 | TRBV6-1 | TRBD2 | -
CASSEGDGVGQPQHF | TGTGCCAGCAGCGAGGGGGACGGGGTAGGACAGCCCCAGCATTTT | TRBJ1-5 | TRBV9 | - | -
CASSFDGSGGPEAFF | TGTGCCAGCAGCTTTGATGGTTCCGGGGGACCTGAAGCTTTCTTT | TRBJ1-1 | TRBV5-4 | - | once
CASSLWQVGTDTQYF | TGTGCCAGCAGTTTGTGGCAGGTTGGAACAGATACGCAGTATTTT | TRBJ2-3 | TRBV28 | - | -
CASSQDSVAGENNEQFF | TGCGCCAGCAGCCAAGATTCAGTAGCGGGGGAGAACAATGAGCAGTTCTTC | TRBJ2-1 | TRBV4-3 | TRBD2 | -
CAWSILAGGEAEQYF | TGTGCCTGGAGTATCCTAGCGGGAGGGGAAGCCGAGCAGTACTTC | TRBJ2-7 | TRBV30 | TRBD2 | few
CATDRAGRDTQYF | TGTGCCACCGATCGGGCGGGACGAGATACGCAGTATTTT | TRBJ2-3 | TRBV2 | - | -
CASSIGGSNQPQHF | TGTGCCAGCAGCATCGGGGGTTCCAATCAGCCCCAGCATTTT | TRBJ1-5 | TRBV7-9 | - | -
CASSPTGQAGFDTQYF | TGTGCCAGCAGCCCGACGGGACAGGCGGGCTTCGATACGCAGTATTTT | TRBJ2-3 | TRBV27 | TRBD1 | -
CASSLPGGGTDTQYF | TGTGCCAGCAGCTTGCCCGGGGGAGGCACAGATACGCAGTATTTT | TRBJ2-3 | TRBV5-5 | - | -
CASSQDGTSGADTQYF | TGCGCCAGCAGCCAAGATGGCACTAGCGGGGCAGATACGCAGTATTTT | TRBJ2-3 | TRBV4-1 | TRBD2 | -
CASSRDRVHEQYF | TGCGCCAGCAGTCGGGACAGGGTCCACGAGCAGTACTTC | TRBJ2-7 | TRBV5-1 | TRBD1 | -
CASSWRVNTEAFF | TGTGCCAGCAGCTGGAGGGTGAACACTGAAGCTTTCTTT | TRBJ1-1 | TRBV5-5 | - | -
CASSELVTGGRETQYF | TGTGCCAGCAGTGAGCTTGTGACAGGGGGCAGAGAGACCCAGTACTTC | TRBJ2-5 | TRBV2 | TRBD1 | -
CASSLGEGVGFSGNTIYF | TGTGCCAGCAGCTTGGGTGAAGGGGTAGGCTTCTCTGGAAACACCATATATTTT | TRBJ1-3 | TRBV5-4 | - | -
CASSEYYSLNEKLFF | TGTGCCAGCAGTGAATACTACAGCCTTAATGAAAAACTGTTTTTT | TRBJ1-4 | TRBV25-1 | - | -
CASSITGEKLFF | TGTGCCAGCAGTATTACAGGGGAAAAACTGTTTTTT | TRBJ1-4 | TRBV27 | - | -
CASSSSGTTASNQPQHF | TGTGCCAGCAGTTCCTCGGGTACGACAGCCAGCAATCAGCCCCAGCATTTT | TRBJ1-5 | TRBV27 | - | once
CASSPVTAFTDTQYF | TGCGCCAGCAGCCCGGTGACAGCTTTCACAGATACGCAGTATTTT | TRBJ2-3 | TRBV5-1 | - | few
CASSTTSGYEQYF | TGTGCCAGCAGCACGACTAGCGGATACGAGCAGTACTTC | TRBJ2-7 | TRBV5-4 | TRBD2 | -
CASSSRDSGTDTQYF | TGTGCCAGCAGTTCCCGGGATAGCGGCACAGATACGCAGTATTTT | TRBJ2-3 | TRBV27 | - | -
CASSVGTSGNEQFF | TGTGCCAGCAGCGTCGGGACAAGCGGTAATGAGCAGTTCTTC | TRBJ2-1 | TRBV9 | - | -
CASSPEASSYEQYF | TGTGCCAGCAGCCCGGAGGCCAGCTCCTACGAGCAGTACTTC | TRBJ2-7 | TRBV5-4 | - | -
CASSTGPEQFF | TGTGCCAGTAGCACAGGGCCTGAGCAGTTCTTC | TRBJ2-1 | TRBV19 | - | -
CASSARDSQETQYF | TGTGCCAGCAGCGCCCGGGACAGCCAAGAGACCCAGTACTTC | TRBJ2-5 | TRBV9 | TRBD1 | once
CASSLDGGSGANVLTF | TGTGCCAGCAGCTTAGACGGGGGCTCTGGGGCCAACGTCCTGACTTTC | TRBJ2-6 | TRBV7-9 | - | -
CASSLGTGGNQPQHF | TGTGCCAGCAGTTTAGGAACAGGGGGCAATCAGCCCCAGCATTTT | TRBJ1-5 | TRBV27 | TRBD1 | -